This T cell receptor beta chain was obtained from a study of early T cells in non-severe SARS-CoV-2 infection. Study as a whole: Sequenced material consisted of bulk RNA (from unsorted whole blood), and chains were unpaired.

The TCR library protocol was used to attach unique molecular identifiers. These identifiers were attached to individual cDNA molecules. MiXCR, applied by TCRdb to the 5' RACE reads, yields one record per CDR3 protein. The sample lists 53,000 or so distinct CDR3 sequences; 12% were seen once. Note on this clonotype: Antigen unknown.

Whole-study findings and limits: Lookups in VDJdb leaned toward anti-spike CD8 responses and missed private and CD4 specificities.

V was trimmed by 5 bases and J by 1 base, leaving 14 bases between them. Germline V gene data show CDR1 as MDHEN and CDR2 as SYDVKM. This CDR3 region has 15 residues. This TCR derives from an adult who was a healthcare worker with PCR-confirmed SARS-CoV-2 infection or an uninfected control (not recorded which). Source: whole blood, taken at baseline. The V and J genes are TRBV28 and TRBJ2-5; a weak D match, TRBD1 (5 bases). The CDR3 reads CASSAHGRGQETQYF. CDR3 bases: TGTGCCAGCAGTGCGCACGGTAGGGGCCAAGAGACCCAGTACTTC. Together with reference TRBV28 and TRBJ2-5, the CDR3 gives the full variable domain: DVKVTQSSRYLVKRTGEKVFLECVQDMDHENMFWYRQDPGLGLRLIYFSYDVKMKEKGDIPEGYSVSREKKERFSLILESASTNQTSMYLCASSAHGRGQETQYFGPGTRLLVL.